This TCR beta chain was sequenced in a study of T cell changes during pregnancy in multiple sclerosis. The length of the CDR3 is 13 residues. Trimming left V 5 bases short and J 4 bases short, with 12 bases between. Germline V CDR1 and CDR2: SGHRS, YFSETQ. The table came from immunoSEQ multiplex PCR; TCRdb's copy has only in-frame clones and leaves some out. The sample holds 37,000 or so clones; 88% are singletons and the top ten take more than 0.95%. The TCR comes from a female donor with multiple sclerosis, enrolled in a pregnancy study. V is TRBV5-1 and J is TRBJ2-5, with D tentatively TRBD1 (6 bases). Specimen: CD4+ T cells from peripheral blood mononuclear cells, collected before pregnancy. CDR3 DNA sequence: TGCGCCAGCAGACGACAGGTCCGAGAGACCCAGTACTTC. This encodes CASRRQVRETQYF.